This passage covers 19 T cell receptor beta chains from one sample sequenced in a study of chemoradiotherapy in HPV16-positive cancers. Libraries were prepared by immunoSEQ multiplex PCR; TCRdb keeps only in-frame clonotypes and omits some of them. The sample contains a few thousand clones, more than 60% of which appear only once. This sample comprised tumor tissue, obtained from a patient who underwent chemoradiotherapy. These receptors came from a human donor with HPV-associated anogenital cancer.

This chain connects TRBV7-3 to TRBJ1-1; D unclear. Germline values: CDR1 SGHTA, CDR2 FQGTGA. The V and J ends lost 1 base and 0 bases respectively, with 9 bases between them. The CDR3 runs to 15 residues. This CDR3 reads CASSLNGNMNTEAFF. The CDR3, as DNA: TGTGCCAGCAGCTTAAATGGAAACATGAACACTGAAGCTTTCTTT.

The chain joins TRBV5-1 to TRBJ1-1; 9 bases match TRBD1. Germline values: CDR1 SGHRS, CDR2 YFSETQ. Germline trimming cut 0 bases from V and 5 bases from J; bases unmatched to any gene: 8. The CDR3 has 16 residues. The CDR3 DNA is TGCGCCAGCAGCTTGGCCGGGGGGACAGGGTATACTGAAGCTTTCTTT. This codes for CASSLAGGTGYTEAFF.

This chain joins TRBV7-2 and TRBJ1-2; TRBD1 might be the D (5 bases). Germline CDR1 and CDR2: SGHTA and FQGNSA. V gave up 0 bases and J gave up 5 bases, with 22 bases separating them. The CDR3 is made up of 18 amino acids. In DNA form, the CDR3 reads TGTGCCAGCAGCTTAGCGCATGGGGGTCACCGCAACCCATATGGCTACACCTTC. Translation gives CASSLAHGGHRNPYGYTF.

This chain links TRBV21-1 with TRBJ2-7; TRBD2 reflects the table's D call only, with no check against the DNA. TRBV21-1 is a documented pseudogene. The CDR3 has 17 residues. The CDR3 DNA sequence: TGTGCCAGCAGCAGACTAGCCCGGGACTCCCGCTCCTACGAGCAGTACTTC. Its translation: CASSRLARDSRSYEQYF.

J is TRBJ2-2 and V is TRBV4-3; D gene ambiguous. V was clipped by 0 bases and J by 1 base, with 6 bases between them. Germline-derived CDR1 and CDR2 are LGHNA and YSLEER. CDR3 length equals 15 residues. This CDR3 reads CASSQDPLNTGELFF. CDR3 bases: TGCGCCAGCAGCCAAGATCCCCTGAACACCGGGGAGCTGTTTTTT.

The J gene is TRBJ2-2, the V gene TRBV30, with 13 nucleotides matching TRBD2. V lost 3 bases, J lost 7 bases, and 5 bases stayed unmatched. Germline CDR1 and CDR2: GTSNPN and SVGIG (reference sequence). The CDR3 extends over 15 amino acids. CDR3 residues: CAWRRLAGGSGELFF. As DNA, the CDR3 is TGTGCCTGGAGGAGACTAGCGGGAGGAAGCGGGGAGCTGTTTTTT.

This clone was detected only a few times. V and J are TRBV6-1 and TRBJ1-6; TRBD1 is a possible D gene (6 bases). From germline, CDR1 is MNHNS and CDR2 SASEGT. V lost 2 bases and J 7 bases, leaving 12 bases between the germline ends. The CDR3 runs to 15 residues. CDR3 sequence reads: CASSESSGGNSPLHF. The CDR3 region has the DNA TGTGCCAGCAGTGAAAGTTCCGGGGGCAATTCACCCCTCCACTTT.

The chain carries TRBV4-3 and TRBJ2-7; 7 positions match TRBD2. The CDR3 spans 15 residues. The V gene's germline CDR1 is LGHNA and CDR2 YSLEER. The ends lost 0 bases at V and 3 bases at J; junction bases unmatched: 5. The CDR3 DNA follows: TGCGCCAGCAGCCAAGATGCAGCTAGCGGCTACGAGCAGTACTTC. Translated: CASSQDAASGYEQYF.

This chain connects TRBV30 to TRBJ2-5, with 7 bases identical to TRBD2. The J segment lost 5 bases and the V segment lost 0 bases, leaving 9 bases of the junction unmatched. The germline V gene has CDR1 GTSNPN and CDR2 SVGIG (reference sequence). The CDR3 sequence is 15 residues long. The CDR3 is CAWSVLGGGSETQYF. The DNA of the CDR3 is TGTGCCTGGAGTGTACTCGGCGGGGGTAGTGAGACCCAGTACTTC.

This clone has more than one count but fewer than ten. The chain links TRBV6-5 to TRBJ2-5; tentatively, D is TRBD2 (5 bases). The CDR3 covers 14 residues. The V gene lost 5 bases and the J gene lost 5 bases, with 15 bases spanning the gap. The germline CDR1 and CDR2 sequences are MNHEY and SVGAGI. In nucleotides, the CDR3 is TGTGCCAGCAGTCCCGGACTTGGGCACGAGACCCAGTACTTC. This sequence encodes CASSPGLGHETQYF.

The rearrangement uses TRBV6-4 and TRBJ2-2; a possible D gene is TRBD1 (7 bases). This CDR3 comprises 15 residues. V was pared by 5 bases and J by 2 bases, with 12 bases between. CDR1 is MRHNA and CDR2 is SNTAGT in the germline V gene. The DNA of the CDR3 is TGTGCCAGCAGTCCTCAGGGGGGAAACACCGGGGAGCTGTTTTTT. This gives the protein CASSPQGGNTGELFF.

The V and J genes are TRBV4-1 and TRBJ1-2; D may be TRBD1 (6 bases). CDR1 and CDR2 (germline): MGHRA, YSYEKL. V lost 0 bases, J lost 3 bases, and 11 bases lay in between. This CDR3 contains 15 residues. CDR3 nucleotide sequence: TGCGCCAGCAGCCAAGAAACAGGGCTGTACTATGGCTACACCTTC. This codes for CASSQETGLYYGYTF.

The chain joins TRBV10-1 to TRBJ2-7, with 11 bases identical to TRBD2. Germline loops: CDR1 WNHNN, CDR2 SYGVQD (reference sequence). Trimming removed 4 bases from V and 3 bases from J; junction bases left unmatched: 8. The length of the CDR3 is 16 residues. The DNA for the CDR3 is TGCGCCAGCAGTGGAAAGACTAGCGGGGATATCTACGAGCAGTACTTC. Protein sequence: CASSGKTSGDIYEQYF.

V gene TRBV5-6 combines with J gene TRBJ1-1, with 10 bases lining up with TRBD1. In germline, CDR1 is SGHDT, CDR2 YYEEEE. This CDR3 is built from 15 residues. Trimming took 2 bases from V and 8 from J; bases not matched to a gene: 9. In nucleotides, the CDR3 is TGTGCCAGCAGCTTAAACCCGGGACAGGGGACGGAAGCTTTCTTT. Encoded protein: CASSLNPGQGTEAFF.

In regard to this clone: Other DNA variants within this sample encode the same CDR3. The chain carries TRBV1 and TRBJ1-1; the table's D call, TRBD1, was not checked against the DNA. TRBV1 is a recognized pseudogene. CDR3 length: 15 residues. CDR3 coding DNA: TGCACCAGCAGCCAAGGGGGGACAGGGGTGACTGAAGCTTTCTTT. Encoded protein: CTSSQGGTGVTEAFF.

This clone is a singleton in its sample. The J gene is TRBJ1-4, the V gene TRBV5-5, with D tentatively TRBD1 (5 bases). Trimming pared 1 base from V and 1 base from J, leaving 8 bases between. Per the germline V gene, CDR1 is SGHKS and CDR2 is YYEKEE (reference sequence). The CDR3 contains 15 residues. CDR3 sequence reads: CASSLLGGTNEKLFF. The CDR3 DNA reads TGTGCCAGCAGCTTGCTGGGGGGAACTAATGAAAAACTGTTTTTT. The full variable domain, with the rest looked up from reference TRBV5-5 and TRBJ1-4, is DAGVTQSPTHLIKTRGQQVTLRCSPISGHKSVSWYQQVLGQGPQFIFQYYEKEERGRGNFPDRFSARQFPNYSSELNVNALLLGDSALYLCASSLLGGTNEKLFFGSGTQLSVL.

The V call is TRBV11-3, the J call TRBJ2-1; 7 bases are shared with TRBD2. The trim removed 4 bases at V and 0 bases at J, leaving 3 bases unmatched. Germline-derived CDR1 and CDR2 are SGHNT and YENEEA. This CDR3 has 15 amino acids. As DNA, the CDR3 is TGTGCCAGCAGCTGGGGGGGGAGCTCCTACAATGAGCAGTTCTTC. Encoded protein: CASSWGGSSYNEQFF.

The V call is TRBV19, the J call TRBJ1-5; TRBD1 matches at 9 bases. The trim removed 5 bases at V and 6 bases at J, leaving 11 bases unmatched. CDR3 size: 16 residues. Per germline, CDR1 LNHDA and CDR2 SQIVND (reference sequence). The CDR3 spells CASSPFRDRVVQPQHF. Written as DNA, the CDR3 is TGTGCCAGTAGTCCATTCCGGGACAGGGTGGTTCAGCCCCAGCATTTT.

This chain links TRBV7-2 with TRBJ2-1; D is unresolved. CDR1 SGHTA and CDR2 FQGNSA come from the germline V gene. This CDR3 has 12 residues. Trimming shortened V by 7 bases and J by 6 bases, and 10 bases separated the two germline ends. The DNA of the CDR3 is TGTGCCAGCACCTCAAGGGCCAATGAGCAGTTCTTC. Protein sequence: CASTSRANEQFF.